This T cell receptor (beta chain) emerged from a study of shared clonotypes between healthy human individuals (dated by TCRdb to 2018 to 2020). With regard to the full study: A few men and two women, aged 18 to 49 years, made up the cohort. Blood TCR repertoires of roughly five healthy adults were deeply sequenced to estimate repertoire size and the extent of clonotype sharing between individuals. To increase sequencing depth and limit assay-specific biases, TCR repertoire library preparation and sequencing were carried out by different laboratories using diverse techniques. Per donor, leukapheresis produced somewhere between about 0.85 and 8.9 billion PBMCs. Broader findings and caveats from the paper: Pairwise subsampling led to the expectation that sequencing depth would affect the degree of clonotype sharing among donors. Because the study included only a small number of donors, the genetic and exposure-history diversity represented was limited. Sampling was restricted to blood, and TCR repertoires in tissues likely differ from the TCR repertoires found in blood.

Donors were healthy HIV-negative adults with no recently reported acute infections or vaccinations. Every donor was a Caucasian adult living in Nashville, Tennessee, USA. For unsorted samples, tens of millions of PBMCs were counted and genomic DNA was extracted with the QIAamp DNA Blood Mini kit. Blood was obtained by leukapheresis, after which PBMCs were separated by Ficoll-Histopaque density gradient centrifugation and cryopreserved in liquid nitrogen vapor phase. The trim is 6 bases for V and 3 bases for J, with a gap of 14 bases between the germline ends. For CDR1 and CDR2, the germline V gene lists SGHDN and FVKESK. CDR3 length: 14 amino acids, cysteine to phenylalanine. Only the CDR3 part of the read is kept: 42 bases, read in frame from the first base. Using the deep immunoSEQ assay, multiplex PCR amplified TCR CDR3 regions from genomic DNA. Extracted genomic DNA from each cell subset was distributed evenly across all wells of several immunoSEQ 96-well plates, and each plate was treated as a replicate. For unsorted PBMC, 300 ng genomic DNA, equal to roughly 32,000 T cell genomes, was loaded into each replicate PCR. Ten immunoSEQ deep assay plates were used to sequence unsorted PBMC genomic DNA. Purified libraries were quantified with a Qubit 3.0 fluorometer, sized on a Bioanalyzer 2100, and re-quantified with the KAPA Library Quantification kit. Every immunoSEQ 96-well plate was sequenced on a dedicated single-read 150-cycle Illumina NextSeq 550 flow cell. The paper's data handling went like this. Because the immunoSEQ output held only junctional sequences and lacked quality scores, the filtering could not match the filtering applied to full-length reads. To assign V/J genes and CDR3, sequences were annotated against IMGT germline references using PyIR, a Python wrapper for IgBLAST v1.9. Any read was removed if the V/J assignment was weak (E-value above 1e-6), the CDR3 was missing, or the read contained stop codons, out-of-frame junctions, or ambiguous translated residues. V3J clonotypes were defined as sequences sharing an identical inferred V gene, J gene, and CDR3 amino acid sequence. The percentage overlap between two repertoires was calculated by dividing the number of shared unique clonotypes by the size of the smaller repertoire. Three approaches were used to assess repertoire richness: RTK rarefaction, the Chao1 estimator, and Recon v2.1 estimates of unobserved clonotypes. The source is immuneACCESS, and TCRdb retained only in-frame sequences with V and J called. Part of the clones is not carried over; for the studies checked, unresolved V genes explain less than half of this, and the remainder is unexplained. That table furnishes V, J and clone size, whereas the DNA furnished D and trimming. Counted in this sample were about 480,000 clones; about 75% of them appeared once. 9.5% to 15% of the sample belongs to the ten largest clones.

On this clone: It lacks a known antigen. No base quality information exists; no much larger clone differs at one position.

The sequence was obtained from a woman aged 40 to 49 in good health. Some clones in this sample may be carry-over from other donors' samples. This receptor chain uses TRBV14 and TRBJ1-2, with a tentative D gene TRBD1 over 6 matching bases. Material: PBMCs. The nucleotide sequence reads TGTGCCAGCAGTGAATACAGGGCTGACTATGGCTACACCTTC. This is translated as CASSEYRADYGYTF. Full variable domain (CDR3 extended with the reference TRBV14 and TRBJ1-2 proteins): EAGVTQFPSHSVIEKGQTVTLRCDPISGHDNLYWYRRVMGKEIKFLLHFVKESKQDESGMPNNRFLAERTGGTYSTLKVQPAELEDSGVYFCASSEYRADYGYTFGSGTRLTVV.